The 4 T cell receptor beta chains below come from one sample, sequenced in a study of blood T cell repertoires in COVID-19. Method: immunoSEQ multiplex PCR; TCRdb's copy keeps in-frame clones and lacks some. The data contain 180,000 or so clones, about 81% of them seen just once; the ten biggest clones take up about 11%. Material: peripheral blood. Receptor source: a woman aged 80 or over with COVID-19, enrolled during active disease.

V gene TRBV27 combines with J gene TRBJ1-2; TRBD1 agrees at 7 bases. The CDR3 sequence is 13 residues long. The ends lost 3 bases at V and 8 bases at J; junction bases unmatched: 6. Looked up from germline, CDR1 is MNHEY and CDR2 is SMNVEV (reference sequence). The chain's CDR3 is CASSLYRDRGYTF. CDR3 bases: TGTGCCAGCAGTTTGTACCGGGACAGAGGCTACACCTTC.

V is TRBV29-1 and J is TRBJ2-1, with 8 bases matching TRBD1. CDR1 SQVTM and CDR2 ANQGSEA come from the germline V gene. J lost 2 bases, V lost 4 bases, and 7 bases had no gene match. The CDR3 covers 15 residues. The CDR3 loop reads CSVVPGRGPYNEQFF. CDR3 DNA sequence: TGCAGCGTTGTTCCGGGCAGGGGGCCCTACAATGAGCAGTTCTTC.

The DNA of the CDR3 is TGTGCCAGCAGCCCGACAGGGACGAGTGGCTACACCTTC. Translation gives CASSPTGTSGYTF. V gene TRBV2 combines with J gene TRBJ1-2, with TRBD1 matching over 7 bases. Germline loops: CDR1 SNHLY, CDR2 FYNNEI. Trimming cost V 6 bases and J 7 bases; bases outside gene matches: 8. The CDR3 extends over 13 amino acids. The whole variable domain, filled in from reference TRBV2 and TRBJ1-2, reads EPEVTQTPSHQVTQMGQEVILRCVPISNHLYFYWYRQILGQKVEFLVSFYNNEISEKSEIFDDQFSVERPDGSNFTLKIRSTKLEDSAMYFCASSPTGTSGYTFGSGTRLTVV.

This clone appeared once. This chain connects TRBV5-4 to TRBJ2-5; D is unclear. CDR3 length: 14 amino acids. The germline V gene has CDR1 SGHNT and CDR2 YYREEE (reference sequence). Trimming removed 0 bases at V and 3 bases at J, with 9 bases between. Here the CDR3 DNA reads TGTGCCAGCAGCTTGGCCGGTTACGAAGAGACCCAGTACTTC. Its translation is CASSLAGYEETQYF.